These 28 T cell receptor beta chains originate from one sample sequenced in a study of blood T cell repertoires in COVID-19. Assay used: immunoSEQ multiplex PCR; TCRdb lists only in-frame clones, some missing. The sample consists of about 250,000 clones, around 86% of them appearing once. The specimen was peripheral blood. The receptors here all came from a woman aged 55-70 years who had recovered from COVID-19.

V and J are TRBV19 and TRBJ1-2, with 9 bases lining up with TRBD1. CDR3 length: 16 residues. Germline V CDR1 and CDR2: LNHDA, SQIVND (reference sequence). V was clipped by 5 bases and J by 0 bases; unmatched bases: 7. The DNA of the CDR3 is TGTGCCAGTAGTCCGCGACAGGGGGAAGCTAACTATGGCTACACCTTC. Its translation is CASSPRQGEANYGYTF.

This clone rates as medium-sized. The chain has TRBV5-1 and TRBJ1-2; 7 nucleotides line up with TRBD1. The germline V gene has CDR1 SGHRS and CDR2 YFSETQ. CDR3 length: 14 residues. Trimming at V came to 4 bases and at J to 4 bases, leaving 7 bases not matched to a gene. CDR3 nucleotides: TGCGCCAGCAGCCCCCGGGACAGATCCTATGGCTACACCTTC. Translating it yields CASSPRDRSYGYTF.

This clone was detected a few times. This sequence joins TRBV5-5 and TRBJ1-1, with D perhaps matching TRBD1 (5 bases). The ends were cut back, 2 bases at V and 5 bases at J, with 19 bases in the middle. The CDR3 loop spans 16 amino acids. Germline V gene lookup returns CDR1 SGHKS and CDR2 YYEKEE (reference sequence). CDR3 nucleotide sequence: TGTGCCAGCAGCTTCCGGGCAGGGTATATGAGAACTGAAGCTTTCTTT. Amino acid sequence: CASSFRAGYMRTEAFF.

This chain connects TRBV19 to TRBJ2-5; tentatively, D is TRBD2 (5 bases). Between the trimmed V and J ends, which lost 4 bases and 0 bases, there was a span of 9 bases. CDR1 is LNHDA and CDR2 is SQIVND in the germline V gene (reference sequence). This CDR3 is 14 amino acids long. CDR3 amino acids: CASSTPGYQETQYF. For the CDR3, the DNA is TGTGCCAGTAGTACCCCGGGGTACCAAGAGACCCAGTACTTC.

The chain recombines TRBV4-1 with TRBJ2-2, with a tentative D call TRBD1 (6 bases). The germline V gene encodes CDR1 MGHRA and CDR2 YSYEKL. This CDR3 is built from 15 residues. V lost 4 bases and J 5 bases, leaving 14 bases between the germline ends. CDR3 DNA sequence: TGCGCCAGCAGCCTACAGGGAATGGTAACCGGGGAGCTGTTTTTT. Residues: CASSLQGMVTGELFF.

The V call is TRBV2, the J call TRBJ2-3; D remains ambiguous. The CDR3 runs to 12 residues. Germline CDR1 is SNHLY and CDR2 is FYNNEI. The V end lost 2 bases, the J end lost 8 bases, and 8 bases lay between the germline ends. The DNA for the CDR3 is TGTGCCAGCAGTGAAATAAGAGGTACGCAGTATTTT. This codes for CASSEIRGTQYF.

The CDR3 DNA sequence: TGTGCCAGCAGTAACGGACAGTTTCCCTATGGTCAGCCCCAGCATTTT. Translation gives CASSNGQFPYGQPQHF. The chain couples TRBV6-4 to TRBJ1-5; TRBD1 is a possible D gene (6 bases). Germline V gene sequence: CDR1 MRHNA, CDR2 SNTAGT. The CDR3 sequence is 16 residues long. The V gene lost 5 bases and the J gene lost 6 bases, with 20 bases spanning the gap.

This clone appeared a single time. The V and J genes are TRBV28 and TRBJ1-2, with TRBD1 matching 7 bases. CDR3 length: 14 amino acids. From germline, CDR1 is MDHEN and CDR2 SYDVKM. Trimming cost V 6 bases and J 0 bases; bases outside gene matches: 4. DNA for the CDR3: TGTGCCAGCAGATCCGGGACAGCTAACTATGGCTACACCTTC. Amino acids: CASRSGTANYGYTF.

With regard to this clone: An end of the junction differs from the germline gene, which may be a read error. The identical CDR3 is also encoded by other nucleotide sequences in the sample. The gene calls are TRBV9 and TRBJ1-1; no clear D gene. CDR1 is SGDLS, CDR2 YYNGEE, per germline. The CDR3 runs 13 residues. CDR3 region: CASSVQVNTEAFF. The CDR3 nucleotides read TGTGCCAGCAGCGTCCAGGTCAACACTGAAGCTTTTTTT.

In DNA form, the CDR3 reads TGTGCCAGCAGCCAGCCCATCGGACTCGGGAAGGCCTACGAGCAGTACTTC. This sequence encodes CASSQPIGLGKAYEQYF. The chain uses TRBV7-9 and TRBJ2-7; D is possibly TRBD2 (5 bases). The CDR3 length is 17 residues. CDR1 and CDR2 from the germline V gene are SEHNR and FQNEAQ (reference sequence). Trimming removed 5 bases at V and 2 bases at J, with 22 bases between.

In nucleotides, the CDR3 is TGTGCCAGCAGCCCCTGGGACACTCGGGAAAAACTGTTTTTT. This translates into CASSPWDTREKLFF. This sequence joins TRBV7-2 and TRBJ1-4; the D gene is possibly TRBD1 (6 bases). The V gene lost 5 bases and the J gene lost 8 bases, with 15 bases spanning the gap. Germline V lookup: CDR1 SGHTA, CDR2 FQGNSA. The CDR3 covers 14 residues.

This chain connects TRBV7-9 to TRBJ1-2; tentative D call: TRBD1 (6 bases). The CDR3 runs to 17 residues. CDR1 SEHNR and CDR2 FQNEAQ come from the germline V gene (reference sequence). V lost 7 bases and J lost 4, with 25 bases in between. CDR3 region: CASNPPRGQPDIYGYTF. In nucleotides, the CDR3 is TGTGCCAGCAACCCCCCCCGTGGACAGCCCGACATCTATGGCTACACCTTC.

There are a few counts of this clone. This rearrangement joins TRBV5-6 to TRBJ2-5; perhaps TRBD2 as D (7 bases). Trimming removed 4 bases from V and 2 bases from J, with 18 bases in between. This CDR3 has 16 amino acids. Germline lookup yields CDR1 SGHDT and CDR2 YYEEEE. The CDR3 loop reads CASSPGLGGAQETQYF. CDR3 DNA: TGTGCCAGCAGCCCCGGATTGGGGGGGGCTCAAGAGACCCAGTACTTC.

The chain links TRBV4-2 to TRBJ1-4, with 9 bases aligning to TRBD1. The trim removed 5 bases at V and 5 bases at J, leaving 6 bases unmatched. Germline CDR1 is LGHNA and CDR2 is YNFKEQ. The CDR3 spans 15 residues. CDR3 sequence (DNA): TGTGCCAGCAGCAATCCGGGACAGGGCAATGAAAAACTGTTTTTT. Its protein product is CASSNPGQGNEKLFF.

V and J are TRBV5-1 and TRBJ2-3; D call uncertain. This CDR3 is 14 amino acids long. Looked up from germline, CDR1 is SGHRS and CDR2 is YFSETQ. Trimming took 1 base from V and 2 from J, leaving 8 bases between them. The CDR3 loop reads CASSLTQPTDTQYF. The CDR3 nucleotides are TGCGCCAGCAGCTTGACACAGCCCACAGATACGCAGTATTTT. Full variable domain (rest looked up from reference TRBV5-1 and TRBJ2-3): KAGVTQTPRYLIKTRGQQVTLSCSPISGHRSVSWYQQTPGQGLQFLFEYFSETQRNKGNFPGRFSGRQFSNSRSEMNVSTLELGDSALYLCASSLTQPTDTQYFGPGTRLTVL.

CDR3 bases: TGTGCCAGCAGCGGACGGGACTTTTTAGTCGAAAAACTGTTTTTT. It encodes CASSGRDFLVEKLFF. The chain is built from TRBV5-8 and TRBJ1-4; the D gene is possibly TRBD1 (5 bases). V was cut by 4 bases and J by 8 bases, with 18 bases left in between. Germline V gene sequence: CDR1 SGHTS, CDR2 YDEGEE. This CDR3 comprises 15 residues. Full variable domain (missing parts from reference TRBV5-8 and TRBJ1-4): EAGVTQSPTHLIKTRGQQATLRCSPISGHTSVYWYQQALGLGLQFLLWYDEGEERNRGNFPPRFSGRQFPNYSSELNVNALELEDSALYLCASSGRDFLVEKLFFGSGTQLSVL.

This clone has more than one count but fewer than ten. CDR3 loop: CASRSNGDRRFYGYTF. In DNA form, the CDR3 reads TGTGCCAGTAGGTCCAATGGTGACAGGAGGTTCTATGGCTACACCTTC. The chain uses TRBV19 and TRBJ1-2; D perhaps matches TRBD1 (6 bases). Germline CDR1 and CDR2: LNHDA and SQIVND (reference sequence). Trimming took off 6 bases at V and 4 bases at J, with 21 bases between the two ends. This CDR3 comprises 16 residues.

The chain joins TRBV5-6 to TRBJ1-1; D is unresolved. Germline CDR1 reads SGHDT; CDR2 reads YYEEEE. V lost 4 bases and J 1 base, leaving 8 bases between the germline ends. The CDR3 is 13 residues long. DNA of the CDR3: TGTGCCAGCAGCCGAGCGGAGAACACTGAAGCTTTCTTT. This encodes CASSRAENTEAFF.

The V gene is TRBV4-3, the J gene TRBJ2-2, with D possibly being TRBD1 (6 bases). Trimming shortened V by 0 bases and J by 8 bases, and 10 bases separated the two germline ends. The CDR3 covers 14 residues. Germline CDR1 is LGHNA and CDR2 is YSLEER. The CDR3 DNA reads as TGCGCCAGCAGCCAAGAGAGGGGGTGGGGGGAGCTGTTTTTT. Residues: CASSQERGWGELFF.

The V gene is TRBV10-3, the J gene TRBJ1-3; 7 bases agree with TRBD1. V lost 5 bases, J lost 1 base, and 11 bases stayed unmatched. The CDR3 extends over 17 amino acids. From germline, CDR1 is ENHRY and CDR2 SYGVKD. The DNA of the CDR3 is TGTGCCATCAGTCCGGGCGACAGGGTCGTTTCTGGAAACACCATATATTTT. Protein: CAISPGDRVVSGNTIYF.

The rearrangement uses TRBV6-5 and TRBJ2-7, with TRBD1 matching over 7 bases. With 7 bases clipped from V and 0 bases from J, the junction kept 6 bases outside the gene matches. Germline values: CDR1 MNHEY, CDR2 SVGAGI. There are 14 residues in the CDR3. CDR3 DNA sequence: TGTGCCAGCAAAGACAGGGAAAGCTCCTACGAGCAGTACTTC. Its protein product is CASKDRESSYEQYF.

The V call is TRBV28, the J call TRBJ2-3; D possibly corresponds to TRBD2 (6 bases). CDR1 and CDR2 from the germline V gene are MDHEN and SYDVKM. This CDR3 contains 14 residues. Trimming stripped 5 bases from V and 0 bases from J, with 9 bases between. CDR3 in DNA: TGTGCCAGCAGTCGGCGGGGAAGCACAGATACGCAGTATTTT. Its translation is CASSRRGSTDTQYF.

This rearrangement joins TRBV5-1 to TRBJ1-1; D is possibly TRBD1 (5 bases). CDR3 length: 15 residues. CDR1 SGHRS and CDR2 YFSETQ come from the germline V gene. V lost 4 bases and J lost 4, with 17 bases in between. In DNA form, the CDR3 reads TGCGCCAGCAGCCTCGGGGGTGCGGGGGGCACTGAAGCTTTCTTT. It is translated as CASSLGGAGGTEAFF.

The chain links TRBV3-1 (or the pseudogene TRBV3-2) to TRBJ2-6; 7 bases fit TRBD2. The CDR3 loop spans 17 amino acids. With V trimmed by 0 bases and J by 2 bases, 4 bases remained unmatched. Germline CDR1 reads LGHDT; CDR2 reads YNNKEL (reference sequence). CDR3 coding DNA: TGTGCCAGCAGCCAAGAGCGTGGGGGGGCTGGGGCCAACGTCCTGACTTTC. Its translation: CASSQERGGAGANVLTF.

This clone has a single count. This chain joins TRBV28 and TRBJ1-2; 8 bases agree with TRBD1. The CDR3 is 16 residues long. Germline CDR1 is MDHEN and CDR2 is SYDVKM. V trimming: 8 bases; J trimming: 1 base; junction bases outside the gene matches: 12. The CDR3 DNA is TGTGCCAGCTTACCCCCACCCGGACAGGGTAACTATGGCTACACCTTC. As protein: CASLPPPGQGNYGYTF.

With regard to this clone: Relative to the germline gene, one junction end is altered; a read error may explain this. The V gene is TRBV7-7, the J gene TRBJ2-2, with a tentative D call TRBD1 (6 bases). The CDR3 is 16 amino acids. Germline CDR1 is SSHAT and CDR2 is FNYEAQ (reference sequence). CDR3 sequence (DNA): TGTGCTAGCAGCTTAGGGACACCCCAGAGGACCGGGGAGCTGTTTTTT. Translated: CASSLGTPQRTGELFF.

This sequence joins TRBV7-2 and TRBJ2-7; perhaps TRBD2 as D (5 bases). Trimming left V 3 bases short and J 3 bases short, with 9 bases between. The CDR3 is 13 amino acids. Germline values: CDR1 SGHTA, CDR2 FQGNSA. CDR3 amino acids: CASSFQTNYEQYF. CDR3 DNA: TGTGCCAGCAGCTTTCAGACTAACTACGAGCAGTACTTC. The whole variable domain, remainder taken from reference TRBV7-2 and TRBJ2-7, is GAGVSQSPSNKVTEKGKDVELRCDPISGHTALYWYRQSLGQGLEFLIYFQGNSAPDKSGLPSDRFSAERTGGSVSTLTIQRTQQEDSAVYLCASSFQTNYEQYFGPGTRLTVT.

This chain joins TRBV6-5 and TRBJ2-7, with 12 bases fitting TRBD1. The CDR3 contains 15 residues. CDR1 and CDR2 from the germline V gene are MNHEY and SVGAGI. Trimming took 6 bases from V and 6 from J; bases not matched to a gene: 9. The CDR3 spells CASSFPGQGAGEQYF. In nucleotides, the CDR3 is TGTGCCAGCAGCTTTCCGGGACAGGGGGCGGGCGAGCAGTACTTC.